This T cell receptor beta chain was captured by sequencing in a study of Graves' ophthalmopathy and Graves' hyperthyroidism. Amplification of TCR beta CDR3 regions used RNA transcripts. An initial RT-PCR round employing HTBI primers preceded a second-round multiplex PCR. Via MiXCR, TCRdb re-called the multiplex PCR reads, giving one row per CDR3 protein. The sample shows about 660,000 distinct CDR3 sequences, just over 40% of them seen only once. The CDR3 spans 14 residues. This clonotype came up once. A junction boundary mismatches the germline segment, possibly from a read error. The clonotype comes from an adult man with Graves' ophthalmopathy. Sequencing used peripheral blood. V usage is TRBV12-3 or TRBV12-4 and J usage is TRBJ1-5; TRBD1 matches 9 bases. Here the CDR3 DNA reads TGTGCCAGCTCACCACAGGGGGCCAATCAGCACCAGCATTTT. This gives the protein CASSPQGANQHQHF.